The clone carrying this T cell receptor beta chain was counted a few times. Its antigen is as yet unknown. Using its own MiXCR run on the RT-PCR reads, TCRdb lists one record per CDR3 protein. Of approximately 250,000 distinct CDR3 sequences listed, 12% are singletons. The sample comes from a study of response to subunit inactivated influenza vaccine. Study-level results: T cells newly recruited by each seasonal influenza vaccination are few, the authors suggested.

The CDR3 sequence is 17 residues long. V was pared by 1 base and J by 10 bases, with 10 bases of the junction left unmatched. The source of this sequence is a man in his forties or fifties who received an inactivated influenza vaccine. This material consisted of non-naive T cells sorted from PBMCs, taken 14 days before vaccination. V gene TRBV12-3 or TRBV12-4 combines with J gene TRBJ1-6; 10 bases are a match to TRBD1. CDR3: CASSLGTGGRSRSPLHF. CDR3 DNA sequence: TGTGCCAGCAGTTTAGGGACAGGGGGACGTAGCAGATCACCCCTCCACTTT.